This T cell receptor beta chain was recovered during a study of neurological immune-mediated disorders (dated by TCRdb to the late 2010s). Context from the whole study: Using UMI-based sequencing, the study compared peripheral blood TCR-beta repertoires from patients with HTLV-I-associated myelopathy (HAM/TSP), patients with multiple sclerosis, and healthy controls. Alongside PBMC samples, the set of more than 85 TCR-beta libraries contained longitudinal samples, technical triplicates, and paired CD4+ and CD8+ T-cell subsets that had been sorted. Of the roughly 71 subjects in the cohort, roughly 14 were HAM/TSP patients, approximately 34 were multiple sclerosis patients, and about 20 were healthy controls. Here is what the overall study found, with its caveats: Across subjects, expanded clones never shared an identical CDR3 amino acid sequence, which suggests that the TCR-beta repertoires in every group were private. TCR clonal expansion was highest in HAM/TSP patients and lowest in MS patients, with MS patients falling below even healthy controls.

cDNA was synthesized by template-switch 5'RACE using a primer carrying a 10-nucleotide random unique molecular identifier by which each TCR transcript was tagged. Over 180 million TCR-beta sequences, covering 15-18 subjects, were produced in each sequencing run. The RNeasy kit was used for extraction of total RNA. The KAPA Real-time Library Amplification kit was used to amplify TCR-beta VDJ regions with primers targeting the TCR constant region and the 5'RACE anchor. Sample indexes and Illumina adaptors were added in a first PCR, and a second PCR then increased library yield. After Ampure bead purification, the roughly 650 bp TCR product was size-selected on a 2% E-gel SizeSelection system. Before pooling, libraries had their quality checked on a Bioanalyzer, their concentration measured with Qubit, and their quantity determined with the Kapa Library Quantification kit. Libraries were sequenced paired-end 2 x 150 bp on an Illumina HiSeq 2500. To increase sequence diversity, roughly 24-31% phiX was spiked into each library pool. The authors' pipeline ran thus. The UMI-based MiGEC pipeline processed quality-filtered reads and removed over 80% of raw TCR sequences during error correction. VDJ genes were aligned to IMGT germline references, and clonotypes were defined by unique CDR3 amino acid sequence plus V-J genes. Clonal expansion, Shannon diversity and CDR3 relatedness (CalcPairwiseDistances, ClusterSamples) were evaluated with VDJtools, and phylogenetic trees were built with CLCbio workbench. A clone was classed as expanded if it had 8 or more unique UMIs, a cutoff based on coefficient-of-variation modelling across technical triplicates. TCRdb reprocessed the public reads (quality trimming at Q25 with fastp, clone calling with MiXCR) and kept in-frame beta chains. All rows with the same CDR3 protein become a single entry with the most common DNA and genes. TCRdb assigned the V and J calls; the authors' analysis was not used. The sample table contains 80,000 or so distinct CDR3 sequences; only one count was recorded for roughly 9% of them. The ten largest clonotypes hold about 1.8% of the sample.

Turning to this clonotype: There is no known antigen for this receptor. Just one base apart from a much larger clone, this may be a read error.

The healthy controls were volunteers from a blood bank in Maryland, USA. Unsorted PBMC libraries were generated from 2 million PBMCs stored in RNAlater at -80 °C until RNA extraction. Peripheral blood was subjected to Ficoll-Hypaque density gradient centrifugation to isolate PBMCs, which were then cryopreserved in liquid nitrogen. The CDR3 runs 15 residues from the cysteine to the phenylalanine. The DNA shown is the 45-base CDR3, in frame from base 1. For CDR1 and CDR2, the germline V gene lists MDHEN and SYDVKM. The chain couples TRBV28 to TRBJ2-7; TRBD2 aligns with 10 central bases. Sequencing used PBMCs. This sequence originates from a man in his fifties in good health. Here is the DNA: TGTGCCAGCAGTTCACCAAGCGGGAGGGGATACGATCAGTACTTC. Its coded protein is CASSSPSGRGYDQYF.